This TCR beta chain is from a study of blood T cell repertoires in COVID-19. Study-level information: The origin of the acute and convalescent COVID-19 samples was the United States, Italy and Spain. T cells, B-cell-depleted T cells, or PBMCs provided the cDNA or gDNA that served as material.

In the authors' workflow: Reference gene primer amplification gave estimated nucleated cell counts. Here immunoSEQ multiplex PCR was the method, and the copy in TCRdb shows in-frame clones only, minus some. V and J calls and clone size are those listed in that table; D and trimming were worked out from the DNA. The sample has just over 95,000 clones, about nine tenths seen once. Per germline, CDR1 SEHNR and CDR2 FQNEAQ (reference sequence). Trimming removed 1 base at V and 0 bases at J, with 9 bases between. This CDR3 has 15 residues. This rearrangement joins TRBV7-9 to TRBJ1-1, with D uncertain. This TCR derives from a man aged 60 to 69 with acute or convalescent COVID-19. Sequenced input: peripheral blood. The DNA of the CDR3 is TGTGCCAGCAGCTTAGACGGAGGCATGAACACTGAAGCTTTCTTT. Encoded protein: CASSLDGGMNTEAFF.